This T cell receptor (beta chain) is from a study of T cell repertoires in cytomegalovirus infection. This clonotype was counted many times. TCRdb re-analysed the reads in MiXCR, keeping a single row per CDR3 protein. This repertoire shows about 300,000 distinct CDR3 sequences, around 9.1% found once; its top ten account for around 2.5%. This CDR3 comprises 15 residues. V was shortened by 5 bases and J by 5 bases, with 19 bases between the two germline ends. Germline V gives CDR1 SGHVS, CDR2 FQNEAQ. Sequencing was done on a sample of PBMCs. The chain recombines TRBV7-8 with TRBJ2-7; TRBD1 is a possible D gene (6 bases). The receptor comes from a human donor in good health (CMV status not recorded). Some clones in this sample may be carry-over from other donors' samples. The CDR3 nucleotides read TGTGCCAGCAGCCGTAGAGGACAGTTAGAGCACGAGCAGTACTTC. Its protein is CASSRRGQLEHEQYF.